This TCR beta chain was sequenced in a study of T cell repertoires in cytomegalovirus infection. For the study at large: It can be stated that public TCR beta signatures indicated CMV infection as well as a matching HLA type.

This clonotype was recorded many times. No antigen is known for it. General study points: Cumulative public TCR beta family frequency identified CMV carriers with the relevant HLA. In two of eight donors, the top clonotype was HLA-C-restricted CMV-specific.

MiXCR, run by TCRdb on the reads, gives a single entry per CDR3 protein. The data contain hundreds of thousands of distinct CDR3 sequences, around 11% of them singletons. This CDR3 contains 13 residues. Germline V CDR1 and CDR2: SGHVS, FNYEAQ. V was shortened by 1 base and J by 8 bases, with 6 bases between the two germline ends. The chain recombines TRBV7-6 with TRBJ1-6; D not resolved. This clonotype was sampled from a human donor in good health (CMV status not recorded). Some clones in this sample may be carry-over from other donors' samples. Sequences were obtained from PBMCs. The CDR3, as DNA: TGTGCCAGCAGCTTAGTAGGTGATTCACCCCTCCACTTT. Translated: CASSLVGDSPLHF.